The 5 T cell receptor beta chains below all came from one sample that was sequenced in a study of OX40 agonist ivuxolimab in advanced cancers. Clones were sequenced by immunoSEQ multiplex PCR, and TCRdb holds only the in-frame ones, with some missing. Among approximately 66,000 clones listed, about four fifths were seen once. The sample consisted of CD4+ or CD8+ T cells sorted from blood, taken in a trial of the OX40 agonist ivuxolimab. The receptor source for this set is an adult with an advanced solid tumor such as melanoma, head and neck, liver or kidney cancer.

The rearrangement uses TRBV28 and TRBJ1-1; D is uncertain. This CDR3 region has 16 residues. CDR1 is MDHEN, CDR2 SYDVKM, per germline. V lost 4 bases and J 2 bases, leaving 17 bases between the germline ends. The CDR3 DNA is TGTGCCAGCAGTTCCTATTCGGACGGGCTTAACACTGAAGCTTTCTTT. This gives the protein CASSSYSDGLNTEAFF.

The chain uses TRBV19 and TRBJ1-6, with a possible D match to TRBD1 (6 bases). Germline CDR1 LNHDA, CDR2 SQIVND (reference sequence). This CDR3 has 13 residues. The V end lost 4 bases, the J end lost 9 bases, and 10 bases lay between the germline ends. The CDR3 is CASSTQGGSPLHF. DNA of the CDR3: TGTGCCAGTAGTACACAGGGAGGTTCACCCCTCCACTTT.

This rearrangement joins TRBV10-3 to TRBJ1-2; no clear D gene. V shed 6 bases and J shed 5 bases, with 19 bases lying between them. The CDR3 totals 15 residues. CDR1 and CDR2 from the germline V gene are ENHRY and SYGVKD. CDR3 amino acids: CAIRQSRSGWYGYTF. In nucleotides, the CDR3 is TGTGCCATCAGACAAAGTCGATCGGGTTGGTATGGCTACACCTTC.

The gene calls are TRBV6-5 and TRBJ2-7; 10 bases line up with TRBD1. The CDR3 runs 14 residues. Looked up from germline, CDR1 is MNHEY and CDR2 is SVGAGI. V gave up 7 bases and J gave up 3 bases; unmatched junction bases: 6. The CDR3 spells CASTGRDRGYEQYF. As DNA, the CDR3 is TGTGCCAGCACCGGCCGGGACAGGGGCTACGAGCAGTACTTC.

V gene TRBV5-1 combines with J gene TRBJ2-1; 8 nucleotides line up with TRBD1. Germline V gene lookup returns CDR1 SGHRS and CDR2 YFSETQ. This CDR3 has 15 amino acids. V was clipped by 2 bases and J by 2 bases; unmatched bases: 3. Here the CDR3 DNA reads TGCGCCAGCAGCTTCCAGGGGGCGACCTACAATGAGCAGTTCTTC. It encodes CASSFQGATYNEQFF.